Below are 10 T cell receptor beta chains sequenced from a single sample in a study of siplizumab effects on memory and regulatory T cells. Libraries were prepared by immunoSEQ multiplex PCR; TCRdb keeps only in-frame clonotypes and omits some of them. This table has about 87,000 clones, 90% to 95% appearing once. Sequenced: non-Treg CD4+ T cells sorted from blood. The receptors were sampled from a human donor in good health.

The rearrangement joins TRBV5-1 to TRBJ1-1; unclear D gene. Germline CDR1 SGHRS, CDR2 YFSETQ. V was clipped by 0 bases and J by 7 bases, with 13 bases between them. The CDR3 is made up of 14 amino acids. The CDR3 DNA reads TGCGCCAGCAGCTTGGCCGTCCCGACGGTTGAAGCTTTCTTT. Translation gives CASSLAVPTVEAFF.

This chain connects TRBV6-1 to TRBJ1-4; 9 nucleotides agree with TRBD1. CDR3 length: 14 amino acids. CDR1 and CDR2 from the germline V gene are MNHNS and SASEGT. V shed 2 bases and J 10 bases; nucleotides not matched to a gene: 5. The CDR3 bases are TGTGCCAGCAGTGAAACAGGGGGCAATTCAAAACTGTTTTTT. It is translated as CASSETGGNSKLFF.

The V gene is TRBV12-5, the J gene TRBJ2-7, with D possibly being TRBD2 (6 bases). The V and J ends lost 0 bases and 6 bases respectively, with 6 bases between them. Germline V gene sequence: CDR1 LGHNT, CDR2 FRNRAP. The CDR3 runs 12 residues. The CDR3 nucleotides are TGTGCTAGTGGTTTGGTAGCGGGCGAGCAGTACTTC. Encoded protein: CASGLVAGEQYF.

The J gene is TRBJ2-1, the V gene TRBV6-5, with 7 bases matching TRBD2. Germline CDR1 is MNHEY and CDR2 is SVGAGI. This CDR3 spans 15 amino acids. The V gene end was trimmed by 4 bases and the J gene end by 4 bases; junction bases not matched to a gene: 7. The CDR3: CASSSPQRDYNEQFF. As DNA, the CDR3 is TGTGCCAGCAGTTCCCCCCAGCGGGATTACAATGAGCAGTTCTTC.

The count of this clone is one. The chain links TRBV5-1 to TRBJ1-1; D gene uncertain. V was pared by 4 bases and J by 5 bases, with 12 bases between. Germline loops: CDR1 SGHRS, CDR2 YFSETQ. The CDR3 sequence is 13 residues long. CDR3 protein: CASSPGLRTEAFF. The CDR3 DNA reads TGCGCCAGCAGCCCTGGACTGAGGACTGAAGCTTTCTTT.

The chain has TRBV7-2 and TRBJ1-2; a weak D match, TRBD1 (5 bases). CDR1 SGHTA and CDR2 FQGNSA come from the germline V gene. Between the trimmed V and J ends, which lost 3 bases and 2 bases, there was a span of 10 bases. CDR3 length: 14 residues. The CDR3 DNA reads as TGTGCCAGCAGCTTCGACAGATTAAACTATGGCTACACCTTC. Translation: CASSFDRLNYGYTF.

The chain has TRBV29-1 and TRBJ2-7; D is possibly TRBD2 (5 bases). The germline V gene has CDR1 SQVTM and CDR2 ANQGSEA. The CDR3 is 12 amino acids. Trimming pared 6 bases from V and 0 bases from J, leaving 9 bases between. CDR3 in amino acids: CSVTSGSYEQYF. The CDR3 DNA sequence: TGCAGCGTAACCAGCGGCTCCTACGAGCAGTACTTC.

The CDR3 region has the DNA TGTGCCAGCAGTGAGAGGCTAGCGGGGAAAGAGACCCAGTACTTC. Its translation: CASSERLAGKETQYF. The rearrangement uses TRBV2 and TRBJ2-5; 9 bases map to TRBD2. The CDR3 has 15 amino acids. The V segment lost 3 bases and the J segment 3 bases; nucleotides outside the gene matches: 5. Germline V CDR1 and CDR2: SNHLY, FYNNEI.

The rearrangement links TRBV5-4 to TRBJ2-2; D may be TRBD1 (6 bases). The germline gives CDR1 SGHNT, CDR2 YYREEE (reference sequence). Between the trimmed V and J ends, which lost 5 bases and 5 bases, there was a span of 16 bases. The CDR3 runs to 15 residues. The CDR3 is CASRAGTPGTGELFF. The CDR3 DNA follows: TGTGCCAGCAGAGCCGGGACACCCGGTACCGGGGAGCTGTTTTTT.

This chain uses TRBV12-5 with TRBJ2-5; TRBD2 might be the D (6 bases). The CDR3 is 14 residues long. Trimming took off 5 bases at V and 2 bases at J, with 12 bases between the two ends. Germline V gene lookup returns CDR1 LGHNT and CDR2 FRNRAP. CDR3 nucleotides: TGTGCTAGTGGTATGGAGGGTCGTCAAGAGACCCAGTACTTC. Protein sequence: CASGMEGRQETQYF.